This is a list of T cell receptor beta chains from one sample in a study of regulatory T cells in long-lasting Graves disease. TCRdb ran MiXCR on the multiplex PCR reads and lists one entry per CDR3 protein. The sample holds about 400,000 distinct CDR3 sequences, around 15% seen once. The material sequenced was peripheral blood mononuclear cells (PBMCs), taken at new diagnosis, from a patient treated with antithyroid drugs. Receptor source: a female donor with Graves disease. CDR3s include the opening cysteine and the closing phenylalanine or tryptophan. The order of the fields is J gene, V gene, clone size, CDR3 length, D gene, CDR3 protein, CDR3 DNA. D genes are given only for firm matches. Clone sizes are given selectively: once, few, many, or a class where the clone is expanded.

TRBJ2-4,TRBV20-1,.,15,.,CSARVGNLAKNIQYF,TGCAGTGCTAGAGTCGGCAACTTAGCCAAAAACATTCAGTACTTC
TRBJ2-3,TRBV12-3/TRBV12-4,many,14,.,CASSLAPFTDTQYF,TGTGCCAGCAGTTTAGCCCCATTCACAGATACGCAGTATTTT
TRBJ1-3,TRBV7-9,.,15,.,CASSPLTISGNTIYF,TGTGCCAGCAGCCCTTTGACCATCTCTGGAAACACCATATATTTT
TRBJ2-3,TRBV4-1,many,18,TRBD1,CASSQGGTGTGGTDTQYF,TGCGCCAGCAGCCAAGGTGGTACCGGGACAGGGGGCACAGATACGCAGTATTTT
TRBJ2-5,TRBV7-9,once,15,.,CASSPRDSSPEAQYF,TGTGCCAGCAGCCCAAGGGACTCCTCCCCGGAGGCCCAGTACTTC
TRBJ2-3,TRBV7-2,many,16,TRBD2,CASSRTSGSRPDTQYF,TGTGCCAGCAGCAGGACTAGCGGGAGTCGTCCAGATACGCAGTATTTT
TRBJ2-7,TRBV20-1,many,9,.,CSATGEQYF,TGCAGTGCTACAGGCGAGCAGTACTTC
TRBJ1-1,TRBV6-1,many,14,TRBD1,CASRTGEGGTEAFF,TGTGCCAGCAGGACAGGGGAAGGCGGCACTGAAGCTTTCTTT
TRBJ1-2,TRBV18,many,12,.,CASSPGREGYTF,TGTGCCAGCTCACCAGGCCGGGAGGGCTACACCTTC
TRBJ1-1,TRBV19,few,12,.,CASSSDSIEAFF,TGTGCCAGTAGTTCCGACAGTATTGAAGCTTTCTTT
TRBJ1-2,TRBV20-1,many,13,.,CSASELKNYGYTF,TGCAGTGCTAGTGAACTGAAGAACTATGGCTACACCTTC
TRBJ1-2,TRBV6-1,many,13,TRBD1,CASRPPGGYGYTF,TGTGCCAGCAGGCCCCCAGGGGGCTATGGCTACACCTTC
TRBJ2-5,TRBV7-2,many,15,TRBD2,CASSLGASGQETQYF,TGTGCCAGCAGCTTAGGGGCTAGCGGGCAAGAGACCCAGTACTTC
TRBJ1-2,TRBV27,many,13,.,CASSYLGVDGYTF,TGTGCCAGCAGTTATTTGGGGGTTGATGGCTACACCTTC
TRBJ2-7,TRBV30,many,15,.,CAWSVLSGPSYEQYF,TGTGCCTGGAGTGTACTCAGCGGGCCCTCCTACGAGCAGTACTTC
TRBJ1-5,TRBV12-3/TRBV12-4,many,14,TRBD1,CASSLDQGDQPQHF,TGTGCCAGCAGTTTAGATCAGGGGGATCAGCCCCAGCATTTT
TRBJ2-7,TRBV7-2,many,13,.,CASSLSGRHEQYF,TGTGCCAGCAGCTTATCGGGCAGGCACGAGCAGTACTTC
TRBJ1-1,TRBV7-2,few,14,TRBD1,CASSFKPPGQAAFF,TGTGCCAGCAGCTTCAAACCACCGGGACAGGCGGCTTTCTTT
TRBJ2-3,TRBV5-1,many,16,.,CASSQREGSGTDTQYF,TGCGCCAGCAGCCAACGGGAAGGGTCGGGCACAGATACGCAGTATTTT
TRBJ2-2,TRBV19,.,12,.,CATEEGTGELFF,TGTGCCACCGAAGAGGGCACCGGGGAGCTGTTTTTT
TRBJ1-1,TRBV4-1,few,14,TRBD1,CASSHRGPGTEAFF,TGCGCCAGCAGCCACAGGGGGCCGGGAACTGAAGCTTTCTTT
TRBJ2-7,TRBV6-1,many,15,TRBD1,CASSEPGQMIYEQYF,TGTGCCAGCAGTGAACCGGGACAGATGATCTACGAGCAGTACTTC
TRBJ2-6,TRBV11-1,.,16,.,CASSDWRVSGANVLTF,TGTGCCAGCAGCGACTGGAGGGTTTCTGGGGCCAACGTCCTGACTTTC
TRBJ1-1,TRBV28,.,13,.,CASRRHGGTEAFF,TGTGCCAGCAGGAGACATGGGGGCACTGAAGCTTTCTTT
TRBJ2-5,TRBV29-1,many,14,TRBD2,CSVVLAGGQETQYF,TGCAGCGTTGTACTAGCGGGAGGGCAAGAGACCCAGTACTTC
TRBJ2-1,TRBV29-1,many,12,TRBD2,CSGGGRYNEQFF,TGCAGCGGGGGCGGGAGATACAATGAGCAGTTCTTC
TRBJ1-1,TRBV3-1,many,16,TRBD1,CASSPVWGQGARGAFF,TGTGCCAGCAGCCCCGTGTGGGGACAGGGGGCGCGTGGAGCTTTCTTT
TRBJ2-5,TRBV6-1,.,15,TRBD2,CASTLLRAGGGTQYF,TGTGCCAGCACCCTCCTGAGAGCGGGGGGCGGGACCCAGTACTTC
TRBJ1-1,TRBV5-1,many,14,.,CASSLDGSNTEAFF,TGCGCCAGCAGCTTGGATGGGAGCAACACTGAAGCTTTCTTT